The sequence of this T cell receptor (beta chain) was determined in a study of tumor-infiltrating lymphocytes in localized non-small cell lung cancer (dated by TCRdb to 2020 to 2022). Notes on the research overall: Patients whose samples were collected after neoadjuvant chemotherapy, as well as both smokers and never-smokers and several histologies, were included in the cohort. Each patient contributed resected tumor tissue and uninvolved lung tissue from the same patient, described as non-adjacent to the tumor. The same patients underwent several integrated assays, with TCR sequencing performed together with flow cytometry, multiplex immunofluorescence, RNA-seq, exome sequencing and proteomics. In total, the ICON cohort consisted of over a hundred surgical patients with localized non-small cell lung cancer who had their tumors resected. A total of 50 to 60 patients were included in the paired tumor versus uninvolved lung comparison of immunoSEQ T-cell fraction. Results the study describes overall, beyond this receptor: Different pieces of the same tissue were used for different assays, so technical variation could not be separated from intratumor heterogeneity. TCRbeta sequencing supported higher T cell infiltration in tumors than in uninvolved lung tissue, consistent with immunofluorescence CD3 counts. Assay coverage varied across patients depending on available tissue quantity, so only a subset of the cohort had TCR sequencing. No difference in TCR-derived T-cell fraction was observed between the flow cytometry-defined immunotypes IM1 (good prognosis) and IM2 (poor prognosis).

The CDR3 holds 11 amino acids from the cysteine to the phenylalanine. Only the CDR3 DNA is retained, 33 bases long and in frame from the first base. Looking up the germline V gene yields CDR1 KGHSH and CDR2 LQKENI. V sheds 5 bases and J sheds 9 bases, leaving 11 bases between their ends. The T-cell fraction in tumor and uninvolved lung tissue was provided by TCR sequencing with the immunoSEQ assay. As for the original processing: For survival analysis, patients were divided into high (upper tertile) and low (lower two tertiles) T-cell fraction groups, which were compared by log-rank test. A signed-rank test was used to check for differences in T-cell fraction between paired tumor and uninvolved lung. Not all clones reach the TCRdb copy of this immuneACCESS table, which keeps in-frame sequences only. Checked studies attribute under half of the gap to unresolved V genes and leave the rest unexplained. V and J calls and clone size follow that table, whereas D and trimming were derived from the DNA. The sample yields several thousand clones; roughly 70% were counted once. Of the sample, over 5% falls within the top ten clones.

Worth noting for this clone: Its target antigen remains unknown. Base qualities are not recorded, but no much larger clone differs from it by a single base.

ICON enrollment began in April 2016, and the last patient was enrolled in September 2018. In a subcohort of approximately 78 patients, fresh tumor and matched uninvolved tissue were collected for in-depth immune analyses, with TCR sequencing among those analyses. DNA isolated from bulk tissue, without cell sorting, was used for TCR sequencing. Specimen: uninvolved lung tissue not adjacent to the tumor. The origin of this receptor is a human donor with non-small cell lung cancer. The chain is encoded by TRBV18 joined to TRBJ2-7, with the D gene call left open. The CDR3 protein: CASSSGFGQYF. The nucleotide sequence is TGTGCCAGCTCATCCGGGTTTGGGCAGTACTTC.